The sequence of this TCR beta chain was determined in a study of cytomegalovirus exposure and HLA in healthy donors. Study-level points and caveats: One later analysis reportedly identified an Asian-associated ancestry cluster that showed fewer N-insertions than the 666-donor mean.

The PCR was carried out with 60 Vbeta primers and 13 Jbeta primers. Clones were sequenced by immunoSEQ multiplex PCR, and TCRdb holds only the in-frame ones, with some missing. This sample yields some 170,000 clones, of which around three quarters are seen a single time; 1% belongs to the top ten. CDR3 size: 12 residues. J was trimmed by 10 bases and V by 7 bases; bases with no gene match: 9. Germline-derived CDR1 and CDR2 are SQVTM and ANQGSEA. Points on this clone: Its specificity is not known.

This TCR came from a woman aged 40 to 55 in good health and CMV-seronegative. Material for sequencing was PBMCs. The chain recombines TRBV29-1 with TRBJ2-3; 9 bases map to TRBD2. The CDR3 coding sequence is TGCAGCGCCGTAGCGGGAGCGGACGCGCAGTATTTT. This codes for CSAVAGADAQYF.